A selection of T cell receptor beta chains follows, all from one sample in a study of blood T cell repertoires in COVID-19. Only in-frame clones appear in the TCRdb table, and some are missing; sequencing was by immunoSEQ multiplex PCR. The data show about 100,000 clones, around four fifths seen once. The sequencing sample was made of peripheral blood. The receptors shown here come from a woman aged 70-85 years with acute or convalescent COVID-19. Each CDR3 is given with its conserved first and last residue.

TRBV28 | CASRGGGRGDHEQFF
TRBV5-4 | CASSLRGGYTYEQFF
TRBV30 | CAWSGLRTPNSPLHF
TRBV7-2 | CASSGPLAGGHHTQYF
TRBV5-1 | CASSLNTGMNTEAFF
TRBV27 | CASSLTRYSTDTQYF
TRBV19 | CATKGQGGTGELFF
TRBV19 | CASSPYLGQGNQPQHF
TRBV19 | CASSISTGGPNEAFF
TRBV5-4 | CASSSGTSRETQYF
TRBV28 | CASSRLQGFSFF
TRBV5-1 | CASSFGVGQGTYEQYF
TRBV4-1 | CASSQEYSNQPQHF